Listed below are T cell receptor beta chains from one sample, sequenced in a study of T-cell reconstitution after alpha-beta-depleted transplantation in children. MiXCR, run by TCRdb on the PCR reads, gives a single entry per CDR3 protein. Of hundreds of thousands of distinct CDR3 sequences listed, 8% to 11% are singletons. This specimen was PBMCs from the stem cell graft donor, taken from the stem cell graft. All receptors come from a human donor who donated a stem cell graft to a child with acute myeloid leukemia. Both conserved end residues are part of each CDR3. Fields, in order: V gene, D gene, J gene, clone size, CDR3 DNA, CDR3 protein. A D gene is named only where the DNA matches it firmly. The listing skips clone size in some rows; elsewhere it reads once, few, many or a size class.

>TRBV20-1|NA|TRBJ1-1|many
TGCAGTGCTAGGAGTCAGTTGAACACTGAAGCTTTCTTT
CSARSQLNTEAFF
>TRBV4-2|NA|TRBJ2-1|many
TGTGCCAGCAGCCGAAACCCCCTGCGGGGCAATGAGCAGTTCTTC
CASSRNPLRGNEQFF
>TRBV2|NA|TRBJ1-5|NA
TGTGCCAGCAGTGATGGGGTTAATAGCAATCAGCCCCAGCATTTT
CASSDGVNSNQPQHF
>TRBV25-1|NA|TRBJ2-5|few
TGTGCCAGCAGTGAATCGTTCGTTCAAGAGACCCAGTACTTC
CASSESFVQETQYF
>TRBV3-1|TRBD2|TRBJ2-1|many
TGTGCCAGCAGCCAAGGAGTAGGAGGGACTAGCGGGGCGGGGGAGCAGTTCTTC
CASSQGVGGTSGAGEQFF
>TRBV20-1|NA|TRBJ2-2|many
TGCAGTGCTTTGACCCAACCGACCGGGAGTCCGAACACCGGGGAGCTGTTTTTT
CSALTQPTGSPNTGELFF
>TRBV12-3/TRBV12-4|TRBD2|TRBJ2-5|NA
TGTGCCAGCAGTTTCGGGACTAGCGGGAGAAGTGAGACCCAGTACTTC
CASSFGTSGRSETQYF
>TRBV6-5|NA|TRBJ2-5|many
TGTGCCAGCAGTTACTCCAAGGGGACCCAGTACTTC
CASSYSKGTQYF
>TRBV29-1|TRBD1|TRBJ2-7|few
TGCAGCGTTTACCCCGGGACAGGGGCCTACGAGCAGTACTTC
CSVYPGTGAYEQYF
>TRBV6-6|NA|TRBJ2-3|many
TGTGCCAGCAGTTTGTCGGGAGCCGATACGCAGTATTTT
CASSLSGADTQYF
>TRBV5-6|NA|TRBJ2-3|many
TGTGCCAGCAGCTTCGGGGCGAGCACAGATACGCAGTATTTT
CASSFGASTDTQYF
>TRBV2|NA|TRBJ2-1|few
TGTGCCAGCAGTGAAGCGCGTTTTGTCAATGAGCAGTTCTTC
CASSEARFVNEQFF
>TRBV6-2/TRBV6-3|TRBD2|TRBJ2-1|NA
TGTGCCAGCAGTTACGGCGGGACTAGCGGGAATGAGCAGTTCTTC
CASSYGGTSGNEQFF
>TRBV15|NA|TRBJ1-6|NA
TGTGCCACCAGCAGAGATCATGGGGCGCGGAATTCACCCCTCCACTTT
CATSRDHGARNSPLHF
>TRBV7-2|NA|TRBJ1-4|many
TGTGCCAGCAGTTGGGTTGGAACTAATGAAAAACTGTTTTTT
CASSWVGTNEKLFF